This is a list of T cell receptor beta chains from one sample in a study of neurological immune-mediated disorders. One entry per CDR3 protein results from TCRdb running MiXCR on the 5' RACE reads. There are 20,000 to 30,000 distinct CDR3 sequences in the sample; about 13% occur only once, and over 10% lies in the top ten. Sequencing was done on a sample of PBMCs. Receptor source: a woman between 55 and 75 years old with HTLV-1-associated myelopathy (HAM/TSP). Each CDR3 is given with its conserved first and last residue. The D gene is left open where the match is weak. The listing skips clone size in some rows; elsewhere it reads once, few, many or a size class.

>TRBJ1-2|NA|TRBV7-2|many
TGTGCCAGCAGCTTAGTGCCCGAGACAAACTATGGCTACACCTTC
CASSLVPETNYGYTF
>TRBJ2-7|NA|TRBV7-2|many
TGTGCCAGCAGCGCCTACAGGGCTTCCTACGAGCAGTACTTC
CASSAYRASYEQYF
>TRBJ2-3|NA|TRBV28|many
TGTGCCAGCAGTTTACCCAGGACGGTCTCAGATACGCAGTATTTT
CASSLPRTVSDTQYF
>TRBJ2-1|TRBD2|TRBV3-1|many
TGTGCCAGCAGCCGAGGGCTAGCGGGTTACAATGAGCAGTTCTTC
CASSRGLAGYNEQFF
>TRBJ2-3|TRBD2|TRBV7-2|many
TGTGCCAGCAGCTTAGCAGCGGGAAGGACAGATACGCAGTATTTT
CASSLAAGRTDTQYF
>TRBJ2-1|NA|TRBV11-2|many
TGTGCCAGCAGCTTAGGGGCTAACAATGAGCAGTTCTTC
CASSLGANNEQFF
>TRBJ2-5|NA|TRBV5-1|many
TGCGCCAGCACCACTGGGGGCAGTCAAGAGACCCAGTACTTC
CASTTGGSQETQYF
>TRBJ1-6|NA|TRBV12-3/TRBV12-4|many
TGTGCCAGCAGTATCTCAGGGCCACATAATTCACCCCTCCACTTT
CASSISGPHNSPLHF
>TRBJ2-3|TRBD2|TRBV20-1|many
TGCAGTGCTAGAGATCCCCGACTAGCGGTCACAGATACGCAGTATTTT
CSARDPRLAVTDTQYF
>TRBJ2-1|NA|TRBV9|many
TGTGCCAGCAGCCCCCAAGTGGGCTACAATGAGCAGTTCTTC
CASSPQVGYNEQFF
>TRBJ2-2|NA|TRBV20-1|few
TGCAGTGCTAGAATCCAGCGGGCCACCGGGGAGCTGTTTTTT
CSARIQRATGELFF
>TRBJ2-2|NA|TRBV20-1|many
TGCAGTGCTGCCGGGACCCAGAACACCGGGGAGCTGTTTTTT
CSAAGTQNTGELFF
>TRBJ2-3|TRBD2|TRBV29-1|many
TGCAGCGTTAAACTCGGCGGGGGGGCGGAAGATACGCAGTATTTT
CSVKLGGGAEDTQYF
>TRBJ2-1|NA|TRBV20-1|NA
TGCAGTGCTAGAGATTCTATGGCAGAGCAGTTCTTC
CSARDSMAEQFF
>TRBJ2-1|NA|TRBV3-1|many
TGTGCCAGCAGGGACGGGGGCGAGTACAATGAGCAGTTCTTC
CASRDGGEYNEQFF
>TRBJ2-7|NA|TRBV5-1|many
TGCGCCAGCAGCCCTTCGCTCATTCAGGTTCACTACGAGCAGTACTTC
CASSPSLIQVHYEQYF
>TRBJ1-4|NA|TRBV15|many
TGTGCCACCAAGGGGCAGCGAGGTGCTGCAACTAATGAAAAACTGTTTTTT
CATKGQRGAATNEKLFF
>TRBJ1-2|NA|TRBV12-3/TRBV12-4|many
TGTGCCAGCAGTTTAGCGGGGTACCTGGGCTACACCTTC
CASSLAGYLGYTF
>TRBJ2-1|NA|TRBV15|many
TGTGCCACCAGCAGAGATATTAACAGGGAAGTCGGCCATGAGCAGTTCTTC
CATSRDINREVGHEQFF
>TRBJ1-4|NA|TRBV13|many
TGTGCCAGCAGCTTAAAGCGGGACATAGGCACCGAAAAACTGTTTTTT
CASSLKRDIGTEKLFF